Included here is one T cell receptor beta chain sequence, with context. Its target is not known. The data originate from a study of cytomegalovirus exposure and HLA in healthy donors. Overall study findings and caveats: Rare sequences made up most TCRs, while some public TCRs were found in many donors. Productive status was seen about 90% or about 30% of the time for most TCR beta V segments in an earlier analysis.

Primers: 60 Vbeta forward and 13 Jbeta reverse. The data were produced by immunoSEQ multiplex PCR, yet TCRdb's version contains in-frame clones alone and is incomplete. Counted here are more than 90,000 clones, under 85% occurring once; the ten biggest clones make up 4.1%. The length of the CDR3 is 16 residues. Germline V gene lookup returns CDR1 LNHNV and CDR2 YYDKDF (reference sequence). Trimming shortened V by 0 bases and J by 2 bases, and 10 bases separated the two germline ends. The chain uses TRBV15 and TRBJ2-2; perhaps TRBD2 as D (5 bases). The sequenced sample was PBMCs. The receptor was isolated from a woman aged 40-49 years in good health and CMV-seropositive. As DNA, the CDR3 is TGTGCCACCAGCAGAGAGCAGCGGTCAAACACCGGGGAGCTGTTTTTT. Protein sequence: CATSREQRSNTGELFF.